The 15 T cell receptor beta chains presented below share a single source sample, sequenced in a study of regulatory T cells in long-lasting Graves disease. Construction of TCR beta libraries relied on iRepertoire HTBI primers and on Arm-PCR targeting CDR3 regions. From the multiplex PCR reads, TCRdb called clonotypes with MiXCR, one entry per CDR3 protein. The table has roughly 450,000 distinct CDR3 sequences, approximately 23% seen once. As to time point: persistent/refractory GD, antithyroid drugs over 5 years with positive TRAb. PBMC RNA served as the TCR library source. This sample comprised peripheral blood mononuclear cells (PBMCs), obtained when the disease was refractory, from a patient treated with antithyroid drugs. The receptors here all came from a female donor with Graves disease.

This chain joins TRBV5-4 and TRBJ2-4; D not certain. Per the germline V gene, CDR1 is SGHNT and CDR2 is YYREEE (reference sequence). V dropped 5 bases and J dropped 13 bases, with 19 bases sitting between them. CDR3 length: 13 amino acids. As DNA, the CDR3 is TGTGCCAGCAGTTTAGGGCAGCAAGAGATCCAGTACTTC. Translation: CASSLGQQEIQYF.

The sample holds many counts of this clonotype. This sequence joins TRBV20-1 and TRBJ1-1, with D maybe TRBD1 (5 bases). V was clipped by 1 base and J by 6 bases, with 18 bases between them. The CDR3 loop spans 15 amino acids. Per the germline V gene, CDR1 is DFQATT and CDR2 is SNEGSKA (reference sequence). The CDR3 DNA sequence: TGCAGTGCTAGAGGCCCGGTGGGAGGGACGGCTGAAGCTTTCTTT. This translates into CSARGPVGGTAEAFF.

The chain carries TRBV9 and TRBJ1-5, with D tentatively TRBD1 (5 bases). The CDR3 runs to 14 residues. The V gene lost 3 bases and the J gene lost 4 bases, with 11 bases spanning the gap. Germline-derived CDR1 and CDR2 are SGDLS and YYNGEE. This CDR3 is CASSARTQNQPQHF. Written as DNA, the CDR3 is TGTGCCAGCAGCGCTCGGACACAAAATCAGCCCCAGCATTTT.

This clonotype has at least ten counts. The V gene is TRBV12-5, the J gene TRBJ1-6, with D possibly matching TRBD1 (5 bases). The germline V and J ends were trimmed by 4 bases and 8 bases, with 9 bases remaining between them. The CDR3 is 13 amino acids. Germline CDR1 reads LGHNT; CDR2 reads FRNRAP. CDR3 coding DNA: TGTGCTAGTGGTTCAGGAGGGGATTCACCCCTCCACTTT. Amino acids: CASGSGGDSPLHF.

This chain links TRBV12-3 or TRBV12-4 with TRBJ2-3; 8 positions agree with TRBD1. CDR3 length equals 18 residues. The junction had 19 bases not matched to a gene; V was cut back by 3 bases and J by 8 bases. For the CDR3, the DNA is TGTGCCAGCAGTTTGCCCGTGGGGTCGGGACAGGCATCGGGTACGCAGTATTTT. It is translated as CASSLPVGSGQASGTQYF.

In this sample, this clonotype turned up many times. The rearrangement uses TRBV12-3 or TRBV12-4 and TRBJ2-2; weak D call: TRBD2 (7 bases). The CDR3 is 16 amino acids. V gave up 5 bases and J gave up 1 base, with 14 bases separating them. The CDR3 DNA follows: TGTGCCAGCAGTCCCGAGGGGGAGGGGAACACCGGGGAGCTGTTTTTT. This sequence encodes CASSPEGEGNTGELFF.

The table lists this clonotype with many counts. The chain is built from TRBV12-3 or TRBV12-4 and TRBJ1-6; a weak D match, TRBD1 (5 bases). The V end lost 7 bases, the J end lost 4 bases, and 8 bases lay between the germline ends. The CDR3 loop spans 13 amino acids. Written as DNA, the CDR3 is TGTGCCAGCAACGGGGGGTATAATTCACCCCTCCACTTT. As protein: CASNGGYNSPLHF.

The chain employs TRBV6-5 and TRBJ1-5; D perhaps matches TRBD1 (5 bases). The germline V gene encodes CDR1 MNHEY and CDR2 SVGAGI. The length of the CDR3 is 14 residues. With 4 bases removed from V and 6 bases from J, the gap between germline ends came to 13 bases. The CDR3 nucleotides read TGTGCCAGCAGTTGGGGGAGGGCTGGTCAGCCCCAGCATTTT. This sequence encodes CASSWGRAGQPQHF.

The table lists this clonotype with a few counts. The rearrangement joins TRBV7-6 to TRBJ1-2; 7 bases are shared with TRBD1. V lost 3 bases and J lost 4; bases outside the gene matches: 8. Looked up from germline, CDR1 is SGHVS and CDR2 is FNYEAQ. CDR3 length: 15 amino acids. CDR3 sequence (DNA): TGTGCCAGCAGCTTTACCGACAGGGTGGGCTATGGCTACACCTTC. It specifies CASSFTDRVGYGYTF.

This clonotype was found many times. CDR3 nucleotides: TGTGCCAGCAGGATGATCTGGACCCAAGAGACCCAGTACTTC. It specifies CASRMIWTQETQYF. The gene calls are TRBV6-1 and TRBJ2-5; D gene uncertain. V lost 6 bases, J lost 1 base, and 12 bases lay in between. CDR3 size: 14 residues. Germline V gene lookup returns CDR1 MNHNS and CDR2 SASEGT.

This chain links TRBV19 with TRBJ1-1; tentatively, D is TRBD1 (5 bases). This CDR3 has 15 residues. The germline gives CDR1 LNHDA, CDR2 SQIVND (reference sequence). V was trimmed by 5 bases and J by 1 base, leaving 14 bases between them. CDR3 residues: CASSLLTRGNTEAFF. DNA for the CDR3: TGTGCCAGTAGTCTACTGACAAGGGGGAACACTGAAGCTTTCTTT.

Only a few counts were recorded for this clonotype. The rearrangement links TRBV28 to TRBJ2-3; 7 bases fit TRBD2. The junction had 2 bases not matched to a gene; V was cut back by 3 bases and J by 2 bases. Germline values: CDR1 MDHEN, CDR2 SYDVKM. The CDR3 has 14 amino acids. The CDR3 sequence is CASSLRGFTDTQYF. The CDR3 coding sequence is TGTGCCAGCAGTTTGCGGGGGTTCACAGATACGCAGTATTTT.

The CDR3 is CASSQDVAAGHPLHF. For the CDR3, the DNA is TGTGCCAGCAGCCAAGATGTGGCGGCAGGACATCCCCTCCACTTT. The rearrangement joins TRBV3-1 to TRBJ1-6, with D possibly being TRBD1 (5 bases). The CDR3 has 15 amino acids. Per germline, CDR1 LGHDT and CDR2 YNNKEL (reference sequence). V was clipped by 0 bases and J by 13 bases, with 16 bases between them. The variable domain in full, with the rest retrieved from reference TRBV3-1 and TRBJ1-6, is DTAVSQTPKYLVTQMGNDKSIKCEQNLGHDTMYWYKQDSKKFLKIMFSYNNKELIINETVPNRFSPKSPDKAHLNLHINSLELGDSAVYFCASSQDVAAGHPLHFGNGTRLTVT.

This clonotype was observed a handful of times. The chain couples TRBV20-1 to TRBJ2-7; 10 nucleotides line up with TRBD2. The V and J ends lost 5 bases and 1 base, in that order; junction bases with no gene match: 5. There are 14 residues in the CDR3. Germline assignment: CDR1 DFQATT and CDR2 SNEGSKA (reference sequence). Here the CDR3 reads CSASSGSMSYEQYF. The CDR3, as DNA: TGCAGTGCTTCTAGCGGGAGTATGTCCTACGAGCAGTACTTC.

The chain recombines TRBV7-6 with TRBJ1-6; D call uncertain. Looked up from germline, CDR1 is SGHVS and CDR2 is FNYEAQ. Trimming cost V 2 bases and J 7 bases, with 9 bases left between them. The CDR3 length is 14 residues. CDR3 DNA sequence: TGTGCCAGCAGCTTAAGCCAGAGAAATTCACCCCTCCACTTT. Its translation: CASSLSQRNSPLHF.